Described below is a single T cell receptor (beta chain) sequence and its context. Its antigen is currently unknown. Extremely preterm births at roughly 22-28 weeks of gestation supplied the samples. Live Annexin V-negative naive CD3+CD8+CD45RA+CCR7+ T cells were sorted. The CDR3 has 13 amino acids. V was pared by 7 bases and J by 2 bases, with 2 bases of the junction left unmatched. CDR1 is GTSNPN, CDR2 SVGIG, per germline (reference sequence). Here immunoSEQ multiplex PCR was the method, and the copy in TCRdb shows in-frame clones only, minus some. Of 21,000 or so clones listed, roughly 88% are singletons. This specimen belongs to a study of naive CD8 T cells in extremely preterm neonates. Findings and caveats of the study: The authors flagged variable productive template counts in preterm samples. Relative to older groups, preterm infants had shorter, less trimmed CDR3s with fewer N additions. Preterm neonates shared more CDR3 nucleotide sequences (roughly 2.5%) than older groups. Preterm neonates had significantly lower iChao1 richness than other age groups.

This TCR was recovered from a boy who was born preterm. This chain links TRBV30 with TRBJ2-7, with 13 bases identical to TRBD2. The sequenced sample consisted of naive CD8+ T cells from cord blood. CDR3 DNA: TGTGCCTCAACTAGCGGGGGGGCCTACGAGCAGTACTTC. It codes for CASTSGGAYEQYF.